This entry lists 5 T cell receptor beta chains sequenced from one sample in a study of T cell changes during pregnancy in multiple sclerosis. TCRdb's table, derived via immunoSEQ multiplex PCR, lists solely in-frame clones and lacks some. The sample lists about 70,000 clones; approximately 92% were seen once. The material sequenced was peripheral blood, taken in the second trimester of pregnancy. These receptors were taken from a female donor in good health, enrolled as a control in a pregnancy study.

The CDR3 loop is CASSQDRGQPQHF. The CDR3 DNA is TGCGCCAGCAGCCAAGATCGGGGTCAGCCCCAGCATTTT. The chain employs TRBV4-3 and TRBJ1-5, with unresolved D. The V and J ends lost 0 bases and 6 bases respectively, with 6 bases between them. The germline V gene encodes CDR1 LGHNA and CDR2 YSLEER. The CDR3 sequence is 13 residues long.

The CDR3 is CASSPGTVNTEAFF. DNA for the CDR3: TGTGCCAGCTCACCAGGGACAGTGAACACTGAAGCTTTCTTT. The genes are TRBV18 and TRBJ1-1; 7 bases match TRBD1. From germline, CDR1 is KGHSH and CDR2 LQKENI. This CDR3 spans 14 amino acids. J lost 0 bases, V lost 2 bases, and 0 bases had no gene match.

The chain combines TRBV7-6 with TRBJ1-1, with TRBD1 matching over 8 bases. With V trimmed by 3 bases and J by 4 bases, 7 bases remained unmatched. Germline CDR1 and CDR2: SGHVS and FNYEAQ. The length of the CDR3 is 15 residues. The CDR3, as DNA: TGTGCCAGCAGCTTCGGACAGGGCCAGGGCACTGAAGCTTTCTTT. This gives the protein CASSFGQGQGTEAFF. Combining the CDR3 with reference TRBV7-6 and TRBJ1-1 gives the whole variable domain GAGVSQSPRYKVTKRGQDVALRCDPISGHVSLYWYRQALGQGPEFLTYFNYEAQQDKSGLPNDRFSAERPEGSISTLTIQRTEQRDSAMYRCASSFGQGQGTEAFFGQGTRLTVV.

The rearrangement uses TRBV4-3 and TRBJ2-1, with 13 bases identical to TRBD2. Germline values: CDR1 LGHNA, CDR2 YSLEER. This CDR3 has 15 amino acids. Losses at the gene ends were 5 bases for V and 8 bases for J; bases not matched to a gene: 6. CDR3 sequence (DNA): TGCGCCAGCAGCAGCGGGACTAGCGGGGTCCATGAGCAGTTCTTC. This gives the protein CASSSGTSGVHEQFF.

The chain employs TRBV21-1 and TRBJ1-6. TRBV21-1 is recorded as a pseudogene. The CDR3 runs 14 residues. CDR3: CASTRVRCYSPLHF. For the CDR3, the DNA is TGTGCCAGCACGCGGGTCAGGTGCTATTCACCCCTCCACTTT.